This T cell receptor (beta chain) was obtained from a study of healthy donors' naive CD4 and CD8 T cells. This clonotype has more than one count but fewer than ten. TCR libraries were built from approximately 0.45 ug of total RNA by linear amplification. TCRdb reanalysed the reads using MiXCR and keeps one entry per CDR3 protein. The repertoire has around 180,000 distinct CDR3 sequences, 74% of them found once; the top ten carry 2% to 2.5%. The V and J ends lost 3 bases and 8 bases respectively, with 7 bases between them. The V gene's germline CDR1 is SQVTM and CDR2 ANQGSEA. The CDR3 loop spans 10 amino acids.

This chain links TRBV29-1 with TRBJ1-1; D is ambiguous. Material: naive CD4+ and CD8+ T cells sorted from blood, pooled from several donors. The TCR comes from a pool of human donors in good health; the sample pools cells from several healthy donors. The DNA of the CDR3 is TGCAGCGTTGAGCAGGTCGAAGCTTTCTTT. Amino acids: CSVEQVEAFF.